These T cell receptor beta chains were read from a single sample in a study of vaccination and CD4 T cells after COVID-19. TCRdb reprocessed the PCR reads via MiXCR and lists one record per CDR3 protein. This sample carries 6,000 or so distinct CDR3 sequences, approximately 35% of them seen once, and the ten largest clones take around 39%. These TCRs are of unknown antigen specificity. Sequencing was performed on CD4+ T cells from blood, cultured in vitro. These TCRs come from a human donor in good health. Both conserved end residues are part of each CDR3. The D gene is left open where the match is weak. Clone size, where shown, is once, few, many, or a class for clones that have expanded.

len | abundance | d_gene | j_gene | v_gene | CDR3nt | CDR3aa
13 | . | . | TRBJ2-5 | TRBV29-1 | TGCAGCGTTGAAATCAGGACCCAAGAGACCCAGTACTTC | CSVEIRTQETQYF
16 | few | TRBD1 | TRBJ2-1 | TRBV27 | TGTGCCAGCACCCCAACAGGGGGCGATTTTAAGAATGAGCAGTTCTTC | CASTPTGGDFKNEQFF
16 | . | . | TRBJ2-3 | TRBV7-2 | TGTGCCAGCAGCTCGGCGGGCCCCCCTGGGGTAGATACGCAGTATTTT | CASSSAGPPGVDTQYF
15 | . | TRBD1 | TRBJ2-7 | TRBV9 | TGTGCCAGCAGCCCTTCCGGGACAGGGGGTGGTGAGCAGTACTTC | CASSPSGTGGGEQYF
16 | few | TRBD2 | TRBJ2-3 | TRBV4-3 | TGCGCCAGCAGTCCAAAACTGGCGGGAGTAACAGATACGCAGTATTTT | CASSPKLAGVTDTQYF
16 | . | . | TRBJ2-1 | TRBV6-2/TRBV6-3 | TGTGCCAGCCGTGCTGGTGGTGGAAGGGTGGCAAGTGTGCAGTTCTTC | CASRAGGGRVASVQFF
16 | . | . | TRBJ2-5 | TRBV11-2 | TGTGCCAGCAGCTTAGGAGCAGGCAACACGCAAGAGACCCAGTACTTC | CASSLGAGNTQETQYF
15 | . | . | TRBJ1-2 | TRBV5-6 | TGTGCCAGCAGCCCTTTGGCGGGGGCTAACTATGGCTACACCTTC | CASSPLAGANYGYTF
12 | . | . | TRBJ2-7 | TRBV28 | TGTGCCAGCAAAAACGGGGTCTACGAGCAGTACTTC | CASKNGVYEQYF
14 | . | . | TRBJ1-1 | TRBV20-1 | TGCAGTGCTTTCAGGCGGGGCAGGGATGAAGAAGCTTTCTTT | CSAFRRGRDEEAFF
16 | few | TRBD2 | TRBJ2-7 | TRBV10-2 | TGCGCCAGCAGTGACCCTGGGACTAGCGGGCGCAACGAGCAGTACTTC | CASSDPGTSGRNEQYF
14 | . | TRBD2 | TRBJ2-5 | TRBV28 | TGTGCCAGCAGTCTGGGACTACCACAAGAGACCCAGTACTTC | CASSLGLPQETQYF
11 | few | TRBD1 | TRBJ2-7 | TRBV20-1 | TGCAGTGCACAGACAGGGTTCGAGCAGTACTTC | CSAQTGFEQYF
16 | . | . | TRBJ2-1 | TRBV7-9 | TGTGCCAGCAGCTTAGGCCCCCTAGCCTCATACAATGAGCAGTTCTTC | CASSLGPLASYNEQFF
16 | few | . | TRBJ2-3 | TRBV7-9 | TGTGCCAGCAGTGAGGGACGGACGACTAGCACAGATACGCAGTATTTT | CASSEGRTTSTDTQYF
15 | . | TRBD2 | TRBJ2-2 | TRBV4-3 | TGCGCCAGCAGACCGAGGACTAGTGGCACCGGGGAGCTGTTTTTT | CASRPRTSGTGELFF
15 | . | TRBD2 | TRBJ2-1 | TRBV28 | TGTGCCAGCAGTTTCTCTAGCGGGAGAAACAATGAGCAGTTCTTC | CASSFSSGRNNEQFF
14 | . | . | TRBJ2-3 | TRBV5-1 | TGCGCCAGCAGCTTGCAGGGGTTTGGAGATACGCAGTATTTT | CASSLQGFGDTQYF
14 | . | TRBD1 | TRBJ2-7 | TRBV7-2 | TGTGCCAGCAGCCTTGGACAGGGGGGCTACGAGCAGTACTTC | CASSLGQGGYEQYF
14 | few | . | TRBJ2-3 | TRBV28 | TGTGCCAGCAGCTTCCTAAGTGGCACAGATACGCAGTATTTT | CASSFLSGTDTQYF
17 | . | TRBD2 | TRBJ2-1 | TRBV20-1 | TGCAGTGCTAGAGATCTAGGTACTAGCGGGAGCTCGAGTGAGCAGTTCTTC | CSARDLGTSGSSSEQFF
15 | few | . | TRBJ2-7 | TRBV7-2 | TGTGCCAGCAGCTTAGGTTCCCCAGGGCAAGGCGAGCAGTACTTC | CASSLGSPGQGEQYF
13 | few | . | TRBJ2-7 | TRBV24-1 | TGTGCCACCAGTGACAGGACGACCTACGAGCAGTACTTC | CATSDRTTYEQYF
12 | few | . | TRBJ1-1 | TRBV6-2/TRBV6-3 | TGTGCCACCGGGAACCCGAACACTGAAGCTTTCTTT | CATGNPNTEAFF
18 | . | TRBD1 | TRBJ2-6 | TRBV28 | TGTGCCAGCAGCCCCGGAGGGACAGGGGGTTTGGGGGCCAACGTCCTGACTTTC | CASSPGGTGGLGANVLTF
17 | few | . | TRBJ1-1 | TRBV7-8 | TGTGCCAGCAGCTTCGCCCATACCTGGGGGGCCTGGACTGAAGCTTTCTTT | CASSFAHTWGAWTEAFF
16 | few | TRBD2 | TRBJ2-2 | TRBV7-3 | TGTGCCAGCAGCTTAGGGGCGGGAGTGCGAACCGGGGAGCTGTTTTTT | CASSLGAGVRTGELFF
15 | few | TRBD1 | TRBJ1-6 | TRBV6-1 | TGTGCCAGCAAGGGTACAGGGGTAGGGAATTCACCCCTCCACTTT | CASKGTGVGNSPLHF
14 | . | . | TRBJ1-2 | TRBV6-1 | TGTGCCAGCAGTGCAAAGCAGGGGATGGGCGGCTACACCTTC | CASSAKQGMGGYTF
15 | few | TRBD2 | TRBJ2-7 | TRBV20-1 | TGCAGTGCTAGACAAAGCGGGAGGGATAGCTACGAGCAGTACTTC | CSARQSGRDSYEQYF
15 | . | . | TRBJ1-1 | TRBV19 | TGTGCCAGTAGTATTGCGGACACCTTGGGCACTGAAGCTTTCTTT | CASSIADTLGTEAFF
13 | . | TRBD1 | TRBJ2-7 | TRBV7-3 | TGTGCCAGCAGCTCCCGACAGGGGGGCGAGCAGTACTTC | CASSSRQGGEQYF
16 | few | TRBD2 | TRBJ2-2 | TRBV11-3 | TGTGCCAGCAGCTTAAGTAGACTAGCGGACACCGGGGAGCTGTTTTTT | CASSLSRLADTGELFF
16 | . | TRBD1 | TRBJ2-1 | TRBV6-1 | TGTGCCAGCACCCGAAGCCAGACAGGGTATTTCAATGAGCAGTTCTTC | CASTRSQTGYFNEQFF
18 | few | . | TRBJ2-6 | TRBV6-1 | TGTGCCACCTCCGTGGGGCAGGGACCCTACTCTGGGGCCAACGTCCTGACTTTC | CATSVGQGPYSGANVLTF
13 | few | TRBD1 | TRBJ2-7 | TRBV7-9 | TGTGCCAGCAGCTTTGGACAGGCCGGCGAGCAGTACTTC | CASSFGQAGEQYF
16 | . | . | TRBJ2-5 | TRBV7-2 | TGTGCCAGCAGCTTAGTCCGGGTCAGCGAGGGGGAGACCCAGTACTTC | CASSLVRVSEGETQYF
12 | . | . | TRBJ2-5 | TRBV6-2/TRBV6-3 | TGTGCCAGCAGTTACTCGGTTCAGACCCAGTACTTC | CASSYSVQTQYF
16 | . | . | TRBJ2-1 | TRBV11-1 | TGTGCCAGCAGCTTGATCGGGGGACTTTCCTACAATGAGCAGTTCTTC | CASSLIGGLSYNEQFF
16 | few | . | TRBJ1-1 | TRBV20-1 | TGCAGTGCTAGAGATCAATTGGCACAGGACCACACTGAAGCTTTCTTT | CSARDQLAQDHTEAFF
15 | . | . | TRBJ1-1 | TRBV4-3 | TGCGCCAGCAGCCAAGGGCTCCAGCCTAACACTGAAGCTTTCTTT | CASSQGLQPNTEAFF
15 | . | . | TRBJ2-3 | TRBV15 | TGTGCCACCAGCAGTGTAACAACCGGGCTAGCCCAGTTCGATTTT | CATSSVTTGLAQFDF
14 | . | . | TRBJ1-5 | TRBV19 | TGTGCCAGTAGTATGGGGTTGGGCAATCAGCCCCAGCATTTT | CASSMGLGNQPQHF
12 | few | . | TRBJ1-5 | TRBV19 | TGTGCCAGTAGATACGGTGCCCAGCCCCAGCATTTT | CASRYGAQPQHF
16 | . | . | TRBJ2-1 | TRBV20-1 | TGCAGTGCTAGCCGACGACTGGCGGGTAAGGACAATGAGCAGTTCTTC | CSASRRLAGKDNEQFF
12 | few | . | TRBJ1-2 | TRBV6-2/TRBV6-3 | TGTGCCAGCAGTTACTCTGCCGGGCGGAACACCTTC | CASSYSAGRNTF
16 | . | TRBD1 | TRBJ2-3 | TRBV7-9 | TGTGCCAGCAGCCCGAAAGGACAGGGGATAGCAGATACGCAGTATTTT | CASSPKGQGIADTQYF
13 | . | . | TRBJ1-1 | TRBV20-1 | TGCAGTGCTAGAGATGTGGGAAGGACTGAAGCTTTCTTT | CSARDVGRTEAFF
14 | few | . | TRBJ1-1 | TRBV7-9 | TGTGCCAGCAGCGCCGGATGGAAGAACACTGAAGCTTTCTTT | CASSAGWKNTEAFF
12 | . | . | TRBJ2-2 | TRBV20-1 | TGCAGTGCTATGGCAGGGTTCGGGGAGCTGTTTTTT | CSAMAGFGELFF